Listed below are T cell receptor beta chains from one sample, sequenced in a study of T cell responses to AZD1222 COVID-19 vaccine. Libraries were prepared by immunoSEQ multiplex PCR; TCRdb keeps only in-frame clonotypes and omits some of them. The data show about 110,000 clones, roughly 90% seen once. The starting material was peripheral blood, obtained on day 0 of MenACWY control vaccination. The source of these receptors is an adult in good health. Each CDR3 is given with its conserved first and last residue. Fields, in order: CDR3 protein, CDR3 DNA, clone size, V gene, D gene, J gene. A D gene is named only where the DNA matches it firmly. The size of a clone is reported for some rows only, either as once, few or many, or as a class for expanded clones.

CASSQDRQDYTEAFF TGCGCCAGCAGCCAAGATCGGCAGGACTACACTGAAGCTTTCTTT . TRBV4-3 . TRBJ1-1
CASSRTQRQDTEAFF TGTGCCAGCAGTCGGACACAAAGACAGGACACTGAAGCTTTCTTT . TRBV6-5 . TRBJ1-1
CSVVGVDEKLFF TGCAGCGTTGTGGGTGTAGATGAAAAACTGTTTTTT . TRBV29-1 . TRBJ1-4
CASSQRGSYNEQFF TGTGCCAGCAGCCAGCGGGGGTCCTACAATGAGCAGTTCTTC . TRBV7-2 TRBD2 TRBJ2-1
CASSLATGEFTDTQYF TGTGCCAGCAGCTTAGCGACAGGGGAGTTCACAGATACGCAGTATTTT . TRBV11-1 TRBD1 TRBJ2-3
CASSLFGQGATEAFF TGTGCCAGCAGTTTATTTGGACAGGGGGCGACTGAAGCTTTCTTT . TRBV28 TRBD1 TRBJ1-1
CASSFDGREEKLFF TGTGCCAGCAGTTTTGACGGTCGAGAGGAAAAACTGTTTTTT . TRBV28 . TRBJ1-4
CASSLGGTVTYEQYF TGCGCCAGCAGCTTGGGAGGGACTGTGACCTACGAGCAGTACTTC . TRBV5-1 . TRBJ2-7
CASRREAGGPYEQFF TGTGCCAGCAGGCGCGAAGCGGGAGGGCCGTATGAGCAGTTCTTC . TRBV11-1 TRBD2 TRBJ2-1
CASCRTSGEFEQFF TGCGCCAGCTGTCGGACTAGCGGGGAGTTTGAGCAGTTCTTC . TRBV5-1 TRBD2 TRBJ2-1
CASRGITGAGNTIYF TGTGCCAGCCGGGGGATCACAGGGGCTGGAAACACCATATATTTT . TRBV11-2 TRBD1 TRBJ1-3
CASRTATGGKNTEAFF TGTGCCAGCAGAACCGCTACGGGGGGCAAGAACACTGAAGCTTTCTTT . TRBV6-6 . TRBJ1-1
CASSMGERGRPQHF TGTGCCAGTAGTATGGGGGAACGGGGCCGGCCCCAGCATTTT . TRBV19 . TRBJ1-5
CSVEGLADEQFF TGCAGCGTTGAGGGACTAGCGGATGAGCAGTTCTTC . TRBV29-1 TRBD2 TRBJ2-1
CSVEGGLPKGSYEQYF TGCAGCGTCGAGGGAGGACTACCGAAGGGGTCCTACGAGCAGTACTTC . TRBV29-1 . TRBJ2-7
CSVVGGLGRGYVKETQYF TGCAGCGTTGTAGGAGGTCTCGGCAGGGGGTATGTCAAGGAGACCCAGTACTTC . TRBV29-1 TRBD1 TRBJ2-5
CASSFPDSRASYEQYF TGTGCCAGCAGTTTCCCGGATTCGAGAGCCTCCTACGAGCAGTACTTC few TRBV28 . TRBJ2-7
CASSQAWERVSPLHF TGTGCCAGCAGCCAAGCATGGGAGAGGGTTTCACCCCTCCACTTT . TRBV3-1/TRBV3-2 . TRBJ1-6